This record covers a single T cell receptor beta chain. The specificity of this receptor is unknown. No base-level quality is on record; no much larger clone is a single base apart. The source of the sample is a study of blood T cell repertoires in COVID-19 (dated by TCRdb to the early 2020s). Broadly, across the study: The collaborator samples originated in the United States, Italy and Spain and spanned the acute and convalescent phases of COVID-19. The prospective study material was composed of cDNA or gDNA derived from T cells, B-cell-depleted T cells, or PBMCs. Subjects who had been exposed to COVID-19, were actively infected with it, or had recovered from it provided the deeply sampled blood TCRbeta repertoires that made up the dataset. The repertoires were released in a freely available public database intended as a resource for research on the immune response to SARS-CoV-2. Samples came from the ongoing ImmuneRACE study (first 160 participants) plus 1,254 subjects from 6 global collaborators. A de-identified subject ID, COVID-19 status, age in years and sex were almost always included in the sample metadata. Where available, HLA class I and class II types were obtained from metadata supplied by the sample provider rather than from assay-based typing.

TCRbeta CDR3 regions were amplified from genomic DNA by means of the immunoSEQ Assay, a bias-controlled multiplex PCR. The paper's processing steps were these. The number of nucleated cells in each sample was estimated from the amplification of reference gene primers within the assay. To quantify the absolute abundance of each unique TCRbeta CDR3 rearrangement, sequence reads were collapsed and filtered. Productive Simpson clonality was computed per sample as the square root of Simpson's diversity index over productive rearrangements. Held by TCRdb, this immuneACCESS table contains in-frame sequences only and omits some clones. Under half of the omission traces to an unresolved V gene where checked; the cause of the rest is unknown. V, J and clone size reflect that table, while D and trimming were determined from the DNA. This sample lists 100,000 to 140,000 clones; 60% to 85% were detected once. The ten largest clones represent roughly 4% of the sample.

Summary of the overall study and its limitations: The quantity of clinical and demographic metadata differed by source and by participant and was supplied without curation.

The germline V gene (reference sequence) supplies CDR1 SGHKS and CDR2 YYEKEE. The CDR3 runs 15 amino acids, cysteine and phenylalanine included. The kept DNA is CDR3 alone, 45 bases in frame from the first base. V has 1 base trimmed and J has 3 bases trimmed; junction bases matching no gene number 6. The collaborating institutions used their own protocols to collect whole blood in K2EDTA tubes. Collaborator samples were shipped for TCRbeta analysis as frozen whole blood, isolated PBMCs, or DNA extracted from either sample type. The chain was built from TRBV5-5 and TRBJ2-5, and 7 junctional nucleotides match TRBD1. Sequencing input: peripheral blood. This sequence was found in a man between 65 and 80 years old with acute or convalescent COVID-19. Here is the DNA: TGTGCCAGCAGCTTGACGGGACAGTGGGAAGAGACCCAGTACTTC. The translation is CASSLTGQWEETQYF.